This is a list of T cell receptor beta chains from one sample in a study of spatial heterogeneity in lung cancer. One entry per CDR3 protein results from TCRdb running MiXCR on the 5' RACE reads. The repertoire includes fewer than 20,000 distinct CDR3 sequences, 15% to 20% of them detected once, and over 11% sits in the top ten. The specimen was PBMCs, collected at surgery. The receptor source for this set is a male donor with early-stage non-small cell lung cancer. Both conserved end residues are part of each CDR3. The D gene is left open where the match is weak. Some rows have no size entry. The others give once, few or many, or a class for an expanded clone.

D gene	V gene	clone size	J gene	CDR3 protein	CDR3 DNA
TRBD1	TRBV9	few	TRBJ2-1	CASAGETGGRFGYNEQFF	TGTGCCAGCGCTGGGGAGACAGGGGGCAGGTTCGGCTACAATGAGCAGTTCTTC
.	TRBV3-1	many	TRBJ1-6	CASSSNDNSPLHF	TGTGCCAGCAGCTCAAACGACAATTCACCCCTCCACTTT
TRBD2	TRBV4-1	many	TRBJ2-1	CASSQEAASGGPNNEQFF	TGCGCCAGCAGCCAAGAGGCGGCTAGCGGGGGGCCCAACAATGAGCAGTTCTTC
.	TRBV6-6	many	TRBJ2-7	CASSPGGNEQYF	TGTGCCAGCAGCCCAGGGGGGAACGAGCAGTACTTC
.	TRBV28	few	TRBJ1-2	CASSVDSYNYGYTF	TGTGCCAGCAGTGTGGACAGCTACAACTATGGCTACACCTTC
TRBD1	TRBV5-4	.	TRBJ2-3	CASSPGTGGGADTQYF	TGTGCCAGCAGCCCCGGGACAGGGGGTGGAGCAGATACGCAGTATTTT
.	TRBV5-1	many	TRBJ2-7	CASLVSPGAYEQYF	TGCGCCAGCCTAGTCTCCCCAGGGGCCTACGAGCAGTACTTC
.	TRBV9	medium-sized	TRBJ2-1	CASSVAPTDPTVPYNEQFF	TGTGCCAGCAGCGTAGCCCCCACGGACCCAACAGTACCATACAATGAGCAGTTCTTC
.	TRBV20-1	few	TRBJ1-2	CSARGAANYGYTF	TGCAGTGCTAGGGGGGCAGCAAACTATGGCTACACCTTC
.	TRBV7-8	.	TRBJ2-4	CASSLLGGAGNIQYF	TGTGCCAGCAGCTTACTAGGCGGGGCGGGAAACATTCAGTACTTC
TRBD1	TRBV7-2	many	TRBJ2-3	CASSPQGIGTDTQYF	TGTGCCAGCAGCCCACAGGGGATAGGCACAGATACGCAGTATTTT
TRBD1	TRBV12-3/TRBV12-4	.	TRBJ2-7	CASSLGQDSEQYF	TGTGCCAGCAGTTTGGGACAGGATTCCGAGCAGTACTTC
.	TRBV12-3/TRBV12-4	many	TRBJ1-2	CASQGEGGYTF	TGTGCCAGCCAGGGCGAGGGCGGCTACACCTTC
.	TRBV6-5	medium-sized	TRBJ2-5	CASSYSSSPETQYF	TGTGCCAGCAGTTACTCGTCCAGTCCGGAGACCCAGTACTTC
.	TRBV12-3/TRBV12-4	many	TRBJ2-3	CASKSRLGPSTDTQYF	TGTGCCAGCAAGTCCCGGCTGGGCCCTAGCACAGATACGCAGTATTTT
.	TRBV20-1	few	TRBJ2-3	CSASLGVGADTQYF	TGCAGTGCTAGTCTGGGTGTGGGGGCTGATACGCAGTATTTT
TRBD1	TRBV20-1	few	TRBJ2-7	CSATIAGTGYEQYF	TGCAGTGCTACAATCGCCGGGACAGGCTACGAGCAGTACTTC
.	TRBV2	.	TRBJ1-5	CASSPSGGLQGLGQPQHF	TGTGCCAGCAGTCCAAGCGGGGGGTTACAGGGCCTCGGACAGCCCCAGCATTTT
.	TRBV20-1	.	TRBJ2-2	CSATQGQGTGELFF	TGCAGTGCCACCCAGGGGCAAGGCACCGGGGAGCTGTTTTTT
.	TRBV5-4	few	TRBJ1-1	CASSSRDGPMNTEAFF	TGTGCCAGCAGCTCCAGGGACGGACCAATGAACACTGAAGCTTTCTTT
TRBD1	TRBV6-1	medium-sized	TRBJ2-7	CASEVGTGTYEQYF	TGTGCCAGCGAGGTCGGGACAGGGACCTACGAGCAGTACTTC
.	TRBV2	few	TRBJ1-4	CASSEPAFAEKLFF	TGTGCCAGCAGTGAACCGGCCTTTGCGGAAAAACTGTTTTTT
.	TRBV20-1	.	TRBJ2-3	CSASWLEAADTQYF	TGCAGTGCTAGTTGGCTAGAAGCGGCAGATACGCAGTATTTT
.	TRBV30	.	TRBJ2-1	CAWSVPRGEQFF	TGTGCCTGGAGTGTACCGCGGGGTGAGCAGTTCTTC
.	TRBV7-8	.	TRBJ1-1	CASSLLQANGVGFF	TGTGCCAGCAGCTTATTACAGGCGAACGGGGTAGGTTTCTTT